Detailed here is one T cell receptor (beta chain). Which antigen it targets is not known. Per-base quality was not reported, and no clone a single base away is much larger than it. Libraries were constructed by the immunoSEQ multiplex PCR assay. On the authors' methods: A statistical classification framework was built to diagnose cytomegalovirus status from the catalog of TCR beta chain sequences. This immuneACCESS table, as held by TCRdb, lists in-frame sequences with V and J called but not all clones. Of the missing ones, under half trace to an unresolved V gene in checked studies; the others have no known cause. D and trimming were read from the DNA, whereas the V and J calls and clone size are those reported in that table. For this sample there are 200,000 to 300,000 clones; around 87% appear just once. Of the sample, about 1.2% is held by the ten largest clones. The CDR3 starts with the cysteine, ends with the phenylalanine, and has 16 residues. The read is trimmed to its CDR3 DNA, 48 bases read in frame from base 1. The junction shows trimming of 1 base on V and 11 bases on J, plus 21 bases between the germline ends. Taken from the germline V gene (reference sequence), the CDR1 and CDR2 loops are LNHDA and SQIVND.

The data belong to a study of cytomegalovirus exposure and HLA in healthy donors (dated by TCRdb to 2017 to 2019). As for the study more broadly: According to a later analysis, one platform produced both the roughly 130 validation repertoires and the 700 or so repertoires of the first cohort. The study aimed to test whether signatures of past pathogen exposure could be identified by cataloging public T cell receptors. A separate validation cohort of about 110 different subjects was used in addition to the approximately 670-subject first cohort. High-throughput TCR immunosequencing, statistical association of individual TCRs with disease status, and machine learning were combined to predict cytomegalovirus infection status. The paper as a whole reports these results and caveats: The classifier was reported to diagnose cytomegalovirus status with high specificity and sensitivity in both the original and validation cohorts. In vitro tests confirmed that three of the cytomegalovirus-associated TCR beta chains recognize cytomegalovirus antigens. All 120 or so repertoires were used to score co-occurrence in the validation cohort in a later analysis, because that analysis had no HLA typing for the cohort. A later analysis found that TCRs clustered in the first cohort also tended to co-occur in the roughly 110 validation repertoires, with approximately 95% of cluster scores above 0. It was suggested by the authors that the approach could potentially be generalized to other disease states and immunological phenotypes. In the study, approximately 160 TCR beta chains were listed as associated with cytomegalovirus. Across donors, most TCR sequences were observed very rarely, whereas some public TCRs were present in many individuals.

The donors were included in the validation cohort of over a hundred subjects, a group kept apart from the roughly 700-subject first cohort. The source material was PBMCs. The sequence came from a woman aged 25 to 39 in good health and CMV-seropositive. In this chain, TRBV19 is recombined with TRBJ2-4; matching of 7 bases hints at TRBD1 as the D gene. The CDR3 has the sequence CASSIGGQGVRRVQYF. The sequence in DNA is TGTGCCAGTAGTATAGGTGGGCAGGGGGTGAGGAGGGTTCAGTACTTC. Extended through the reference TRBV19 and TRBJ2-4 proteins, this CDR3 yields the full variable domain: DGGITQSPKYLFRKEGQNVTLSCEQNLNHDAMYWYRQDPGQGLRLIYYSQIVNDFQKGDIAEGYSVSREKKESFPLTVTSAQKNPTAFYLCASSIGGQGVRRVQYFGAGTRLSVL.